This TCR beta chain was obtained from a study of T-cell reconstitution after alpha-beta-depleted transplantation in children. A TCRbeta library incorporating unique molecular identifiers was prepared. One entry per CDR3 protein results from TCRdb running MiXCR on the PCR reads. The sample carries about 500,000 distinct CDR3 sequences, approximately 32% recorded once. Between the trimmed V and J ends, which lost 7 bases and 3 bases, there was a span of 19 bases. The CDR3 consists of 15 residues. CDR1 MDHEN and CDR2 SYDVKM come from the germline V gene. This receptor was taken from a human donor who donated a stem cell graft to a child with aplastic anemia. The specimen was PBMCs from the stem cell graft donor, collected from the stem cell graft. The chain links TRBV28 to TRBJ2-7; D is uncertain. The CDR3 DNA sequence: TGTGCCAGCAATCCCTCTAGTGACCTCCACTACGAGCAGTACTTC. Protein: CASNPSSDLHYEQYF.